This T cell receptor (beta chain) is drawn from a study of yellow fever vaccine responses in identical twins. Overall study results and limits: In identical twins, vaccine T cell responses appeared partly shared and partly individual.

In this sample, this clonotype turned up a few times. The antigen is not known. V was clipped by 3 bases and J by 7 bases, with 4 bases between them. CDR3 length: 11 amino acids. Germline V lookup: CDR1 SGHVS, CDR2 FNYEAQ. A single record per CDR3 protein comes from TCRdb applying MiXCR to the RT-PCR reads. The table lists tens of thousands of distinct CDR3 sequences, about 61% of them singletons. This TCR derives from a woman aged 18-29 years who received the yellow fever vaccine. The genes are TRBV7-6 and TRBJ2-1; D is undetermined. The sample was T cells from blood (PBMCs), unsorted or a sorted subset (not recorded which), taken before or after yellow fever vaccination (not recorded which). The CDR3 reads CASSFNNEQFF. The CDR3 region has the DNA TGTGCCAGCAGCTTTAATAATGAGCAGTTCTTC.